This passage covers 7 T cell receptor beta chains from one sample sequenced in a study of glioma-infiltrating T cells after dendritic cell vaccination. The repertoire was sequenced with immunoSEQ multiplex PCR; TCRdb's copy has only in-frame clones and lacks some. In the table there are approximately 82,000 clones, around nine tenths of which are singletons. Sample: blood, taken before dendritic cell vaccination. These TCRs come from a human donor with glioblastoma.

The gene calls are TRBV7-6 and TRBJ2-2; TRBD2 matches at 8 bases. V gave up 4 bases and J gave up 4 bases; unmatched junction bases: 8. This CDR3 spans 16 amino acids. Germline lookup yields CDR1 SGHVS and CDR2 FNYEAQ. CDR3 sequence reads: CASSSREGGLTGELFF. CDR3 in DNA: TGTGCCAGCAGCTCACGGGAGGGGGGTCTCACCGGGGAGCTGTTTTTT. Complete variable domain (other parts from reference TRBV7-6 and TRBJ2-2): GAGVSQSPRYKVTKRGQDVALRCDPISGHVSLYWYRQALGQGPEFLTYFNYEAQQDKSGLPNDRFSAERPEGSISTLTIQRTEQRDSAMYRCASSSREGGLTGELFFGEGSRLTVL.

The rearrangement links TRBV4-1 to TRBJ2-3; 9 nucleotides match TRBD2. The germline gives CDR1 MGHRA, CDR2 YSYEKL. Germline trimming cut 2 bases from V and 1 base from J; bases unmatched to any gene: 10. The CDR3 has 18 residues. CDR3 coding DNA: TGCGCCAGCAGCCAAAAGGGAGGGCGGGAGGGAGGCACAGATACGCAGTATTTT. Encoded protein: CASSQKGGREGGTDTQYF.

This clone was counted only a few times. The J gene is TRBJ1-5, the V gene TRBV19, with D maybe TRBD1 (6 bases). V lost 9 bases and J 3 bases, leaving 9 bases between the germline ends. This CDR3 region has 12 residues. Germline CDR1 reads LNHDA; CDR2 reads SQIVND (reference sequence). The CDR3 spells CASRQANQPQHF. The CDR3, as DNA: TGTGCCAGCCGACAGGCCAATCAGCCCCAGCATTTT.

V gene TRBV5-1 combines with J gene TRBJ2-3; TRBD2 agrees at 12 bases. Per the germline V gene, CDR1 is SGHRS and CDR2 is YFSETQ. J lost 4 bases, V lost 0 bases, and 3 bases had no gene match. This CDR3 is 16 amino acids long. CDR3 nucleotide sequence: TGCGCCAGCAGCTTGGAACTAGCGGGAGGATCAGATACGCAGTATTTT. Translation gives CASSLELAGGSDTQYF.

The gene calls are TRBV2 and TRBJ2-3; 14 bases align to TRBD2. V lost 6 bases to trimming and J lost 7 bases; unmatched junction nucleotides: 6. The CDR3 covers 15 residues. Germline loops: CDR1 SNHLY, CDR2 FYNNEI. CDR3 in amino acids: CASSLGLAGVNTQYF. As DNA, the CDR3 is TGTGCCAGCAGCCTGGGACTAGCGGGAGTCAATACGCAGTATTTT.

This clone was picked up one time. This sequence joins TRBV19 and TRBJ2-7; weak D call: TRBD2 (6 bases). The CDR3 sequence is 15 residues long. The germline gives CDR1 LNHDA, CDR2 SQIVND (reference sequence). The ends were cut back, 5 bases at V and 9 bases at J, with 23 bases in the middle. CDR3 amino acids: CASSVGGTFGVGQYF. In DNA form, the CDR3 reads TGTGCCAGTAGTGTTGGCGGGACTTTTGGAGTGGGGCAGTACTTC.

V is TRBV19 and J is TRBJ1-5; 11 nucleotides match TRBD1. Trimming at V came to 10 bases and at J to 0 bases, leaving 20 bases not matched to a gene. Germline lookup yields CDR1 LNHDA and CDR2 SQIVND (reference sequence). This CDR3 comprises 20 residues. CDR3 DNA sequence: TGTGCCACCAAAGGGAGAATCCGGGACAGGGGGGCTTATAGCAATCAGCCCCAGCATTTT. Amino acids: CATKGRIRDRGAYSNQPQHF.